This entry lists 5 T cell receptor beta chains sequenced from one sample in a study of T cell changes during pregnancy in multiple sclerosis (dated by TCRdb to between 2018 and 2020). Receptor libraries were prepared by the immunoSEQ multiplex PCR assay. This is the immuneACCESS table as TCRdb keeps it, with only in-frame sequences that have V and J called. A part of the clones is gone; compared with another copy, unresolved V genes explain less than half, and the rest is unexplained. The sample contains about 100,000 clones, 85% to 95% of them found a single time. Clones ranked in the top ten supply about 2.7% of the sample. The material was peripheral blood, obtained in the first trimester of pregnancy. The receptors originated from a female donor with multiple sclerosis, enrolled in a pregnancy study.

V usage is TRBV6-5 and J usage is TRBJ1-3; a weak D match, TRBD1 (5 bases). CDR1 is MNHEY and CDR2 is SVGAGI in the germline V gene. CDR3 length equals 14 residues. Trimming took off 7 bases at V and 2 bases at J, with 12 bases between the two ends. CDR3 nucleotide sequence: TGTGCCAGCACCATTGACAGAACTGGAAACACCATATATTTT. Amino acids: CASTIDRTGNTIYF.

Here the CDR3 reads CSVAGLAGHEQFF. In DNA form, the CDR3 reads TGCAGCGTCGCGGGACTAGCGGGCCATGAGCAGTTCTTC. The rearrangement links TRBV29-1 to TRBJ2-1; 12 bases align to TRBD2. The CDR3 is made up of 13 amino acids. The germline gives CDR1 SQVTM, CDR2 ANQGSEA. Germline trimming cut 6 bases from V and 8 bases from J; bases unmatched to any gene: 5.

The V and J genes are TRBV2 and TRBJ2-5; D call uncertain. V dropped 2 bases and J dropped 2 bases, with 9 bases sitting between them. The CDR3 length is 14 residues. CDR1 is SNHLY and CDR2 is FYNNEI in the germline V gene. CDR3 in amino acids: CASSERRAQETQYF. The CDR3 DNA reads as TGTGCCAGCAGTGAACGAAGAGCGCAAGAGACCCAGTACTTC.

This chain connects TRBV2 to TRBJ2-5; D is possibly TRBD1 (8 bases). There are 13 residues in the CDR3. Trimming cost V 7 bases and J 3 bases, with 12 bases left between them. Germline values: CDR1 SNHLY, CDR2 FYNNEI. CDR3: CASNRGGEETQYF. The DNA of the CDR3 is TGTGCCAGCAACAGGGGGGGCGAAGAGACCCAGTACTTC.

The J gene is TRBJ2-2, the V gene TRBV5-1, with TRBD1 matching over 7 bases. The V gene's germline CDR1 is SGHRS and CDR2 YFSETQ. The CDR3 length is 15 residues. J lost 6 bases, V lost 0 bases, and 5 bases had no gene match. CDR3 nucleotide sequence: TGCGCCAGCAGCTTGGCCAAGGGGGCATCCGGGGAGCTGTTTTTT. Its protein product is CASSLAKGASGELFF.